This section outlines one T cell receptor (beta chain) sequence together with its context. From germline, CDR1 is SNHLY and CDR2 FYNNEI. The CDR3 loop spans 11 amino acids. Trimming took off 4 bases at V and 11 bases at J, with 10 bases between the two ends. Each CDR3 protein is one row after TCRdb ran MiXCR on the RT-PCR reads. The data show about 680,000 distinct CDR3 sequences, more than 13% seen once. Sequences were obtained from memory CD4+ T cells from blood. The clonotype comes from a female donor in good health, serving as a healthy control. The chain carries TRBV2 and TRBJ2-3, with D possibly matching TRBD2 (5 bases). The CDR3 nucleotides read TGTGCCAGCAGTGTTTTAGCGTGGCAGTATTTT. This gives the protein CASSVLAWQYF.